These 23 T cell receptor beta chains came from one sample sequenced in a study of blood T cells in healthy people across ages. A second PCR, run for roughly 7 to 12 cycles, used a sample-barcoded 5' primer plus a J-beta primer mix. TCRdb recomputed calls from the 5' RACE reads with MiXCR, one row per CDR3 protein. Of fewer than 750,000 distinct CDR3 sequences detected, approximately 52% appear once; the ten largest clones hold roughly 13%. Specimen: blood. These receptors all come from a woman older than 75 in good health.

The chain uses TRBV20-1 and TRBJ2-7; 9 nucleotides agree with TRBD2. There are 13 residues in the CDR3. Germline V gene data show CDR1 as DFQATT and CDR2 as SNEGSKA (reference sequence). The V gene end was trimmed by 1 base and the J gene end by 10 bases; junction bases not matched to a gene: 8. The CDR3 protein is CSARVSGGPTQYF. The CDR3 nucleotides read TGCAGTGCTAGAGTTAGCGGGGGCCCAACCCAGTACTTC.

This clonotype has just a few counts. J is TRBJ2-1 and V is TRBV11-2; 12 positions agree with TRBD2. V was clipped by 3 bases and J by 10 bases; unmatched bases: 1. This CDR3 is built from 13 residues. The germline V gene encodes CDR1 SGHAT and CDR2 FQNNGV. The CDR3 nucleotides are TGTGCCAGCAGCTTTCTAGCGGGGGGGGAGCAGTTCTTC. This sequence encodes CASSFLAGGEQFF. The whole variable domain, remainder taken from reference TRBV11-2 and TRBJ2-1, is EAGVAQSPRYKIIEKRQSVAFWCNPISGHATLYWYQQILGQGPKLLIQFQNNGVVDDSQLPKDRFSAERLKGVDSTLKIQPAKLEDSAVYLCASSFLAGGEQFFGPGTRLTVL.

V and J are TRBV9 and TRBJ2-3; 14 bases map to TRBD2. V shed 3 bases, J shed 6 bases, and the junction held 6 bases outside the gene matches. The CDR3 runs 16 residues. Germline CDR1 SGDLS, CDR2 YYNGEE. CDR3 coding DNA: TGTGCCAGCAGCGGACTAGCGGGGGGGCTTTCCGATACGCAGTATTTT. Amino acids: CASSGLAGGLSDTQYF. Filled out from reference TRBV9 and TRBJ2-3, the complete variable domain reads DSGVTQTPKHLITATGQRVTLRCSPRSGDLSVYWYQQSLDQGLQFLIQYYNGEERAKGNILERFSAQQFPDLHSELNLSSLELGDSALYFCASSGLAGGLSDTQYFGPGTRLTVL.

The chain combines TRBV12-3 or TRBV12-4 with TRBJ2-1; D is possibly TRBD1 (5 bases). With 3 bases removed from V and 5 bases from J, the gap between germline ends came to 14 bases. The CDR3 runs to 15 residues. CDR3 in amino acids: CASSFARARDNEQFF. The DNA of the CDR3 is TGTGCCAGCAGTTTCGCCAGGGCTCGGGACAATGAGCAGTTCTTC.

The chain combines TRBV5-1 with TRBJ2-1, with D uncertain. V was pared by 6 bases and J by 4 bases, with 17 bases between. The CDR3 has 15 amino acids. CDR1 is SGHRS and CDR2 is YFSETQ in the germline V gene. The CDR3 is CASTRSAASYNEQFF. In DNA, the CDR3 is TGCGCCAGCACTAGGTCCGCGGCAAGTTACAATGAGCAGTTCTTC.

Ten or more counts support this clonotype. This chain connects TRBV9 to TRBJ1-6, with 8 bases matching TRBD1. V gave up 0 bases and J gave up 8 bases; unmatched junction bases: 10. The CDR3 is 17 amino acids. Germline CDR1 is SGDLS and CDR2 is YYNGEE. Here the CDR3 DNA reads TGTGCCAGCAGCGTAGGAGATATCCGGGACAGGTATTCACCCCTCCACTTT. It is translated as CASSVGDIRDRYSPLHF.

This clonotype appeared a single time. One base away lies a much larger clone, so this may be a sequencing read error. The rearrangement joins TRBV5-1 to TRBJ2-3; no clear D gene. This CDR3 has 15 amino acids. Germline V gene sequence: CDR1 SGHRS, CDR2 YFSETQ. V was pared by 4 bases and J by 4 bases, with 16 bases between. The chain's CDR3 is CASSVGPVVADTQYF. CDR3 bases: TGCGCCAGCAGCGTCGGACCAGTCGTTGCAGATACGCAGTATTTT.

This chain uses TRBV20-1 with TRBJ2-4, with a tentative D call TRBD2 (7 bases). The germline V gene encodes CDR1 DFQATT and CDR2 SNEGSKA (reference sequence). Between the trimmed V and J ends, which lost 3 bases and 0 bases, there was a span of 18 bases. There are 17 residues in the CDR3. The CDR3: CSASPWGLAVAKNIQYF. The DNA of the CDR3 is TGCAGTGCTAGCCCCTGGGGGCTAGCGGTAGCCAAAAACATTCAGTACTTC.

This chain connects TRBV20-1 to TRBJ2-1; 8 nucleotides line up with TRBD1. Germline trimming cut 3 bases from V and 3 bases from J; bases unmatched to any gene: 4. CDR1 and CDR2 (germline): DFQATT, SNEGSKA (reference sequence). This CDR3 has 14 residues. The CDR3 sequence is CSASTGGYYNEQFF. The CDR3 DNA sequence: TGCAGTGCTAGTACAGGGGGGTACTACAATGAGCAGTTCTTC.

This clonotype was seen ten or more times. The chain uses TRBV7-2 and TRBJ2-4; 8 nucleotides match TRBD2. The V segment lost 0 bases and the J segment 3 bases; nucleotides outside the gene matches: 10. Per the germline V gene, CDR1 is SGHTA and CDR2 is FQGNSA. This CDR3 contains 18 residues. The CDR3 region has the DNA TGTGCCAGCAGCTTAGCGCTGGGGCGGGGGGCTGACAAAAACATTCAGTACTTC. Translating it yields CASSLALGRGADKNIQYF.

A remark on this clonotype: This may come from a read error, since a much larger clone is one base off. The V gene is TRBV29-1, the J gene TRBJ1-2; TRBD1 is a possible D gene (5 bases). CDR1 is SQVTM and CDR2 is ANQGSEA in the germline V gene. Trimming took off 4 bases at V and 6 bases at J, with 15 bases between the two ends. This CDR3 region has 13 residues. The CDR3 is CSVATDPGHGYTF. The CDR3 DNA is TGCAGCGTTGCCACAGACCCAGGGCATGGCTACACCTTC.

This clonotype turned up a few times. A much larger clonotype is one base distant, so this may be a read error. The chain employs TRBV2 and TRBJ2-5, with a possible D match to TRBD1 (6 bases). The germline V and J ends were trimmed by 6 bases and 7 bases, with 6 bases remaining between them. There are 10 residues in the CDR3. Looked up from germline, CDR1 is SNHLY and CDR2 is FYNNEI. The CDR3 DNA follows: TGTGCCAGCAGGACAGGGACCCAGTACTTC. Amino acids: CASRTGTQYF.

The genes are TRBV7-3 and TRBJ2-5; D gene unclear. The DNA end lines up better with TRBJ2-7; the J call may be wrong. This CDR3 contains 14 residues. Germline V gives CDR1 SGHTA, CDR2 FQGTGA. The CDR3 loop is CASSLTAAAYEQYF. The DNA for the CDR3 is TGTGCCAGCAGCTTAACCGCAGCAGCCTACGAGCAGTACTTC.

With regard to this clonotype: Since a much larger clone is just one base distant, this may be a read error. The CDR3 here is CSARDPRGPYNEQYF. The CDR3 DNA is TGCAGTGCTAGAGATCCCCGGGGTCCCTACAATGAGCAGTACTTC. The chain is built from TRBV20-1 and TRBJ2-1; tentative D call: TRBD2 (5 bases). The J call is doubtful: the DNA matches TRBJ2-7 better. Germline-derived CDR1 and CDR2 are DFQATT and SNEGSKA (reference sequence). The CDR3 is made up of 15 amino acids.

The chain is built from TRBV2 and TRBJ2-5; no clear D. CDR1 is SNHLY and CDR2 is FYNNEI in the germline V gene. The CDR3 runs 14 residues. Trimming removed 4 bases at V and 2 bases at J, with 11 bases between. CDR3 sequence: CASSATDIQETQYF. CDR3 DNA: TGTGCCAGCAGTGCAACTGATATTCAAGAGACCCAGTACTTC.

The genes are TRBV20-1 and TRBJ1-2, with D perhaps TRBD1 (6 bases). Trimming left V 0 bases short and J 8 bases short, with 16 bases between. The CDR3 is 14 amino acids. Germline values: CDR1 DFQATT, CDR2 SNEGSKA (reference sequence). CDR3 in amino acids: CSARDDRSMGGYTF. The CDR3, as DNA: TGCAGTGCTAGAGATGACAGGTCCATGGGGGGCTACACCTTC.

Here the CDR3 DNA reads TGTGCCAGCAGTTACTCGATCGAGACTCAAAAGGGCTACACCTTC. Protein: CASSYSIETQKGYTF. The chain combines TRBV6-5 with TRBJ1-2; D gene unclear. Germline V gives CDR1 MNHEY, CDR2 SVGAGI. The V and J ends lost 0 bases and 8 bases respectively, with 16 bases between them. The CDR3 loop spans 15 amino acids.

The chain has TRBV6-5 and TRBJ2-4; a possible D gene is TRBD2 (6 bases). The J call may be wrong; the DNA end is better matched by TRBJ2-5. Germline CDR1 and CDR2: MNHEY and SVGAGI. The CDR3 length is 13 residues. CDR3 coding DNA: TGTGCCAGCAGTTACACGGGAGTAGAGACCCAGTACTTC. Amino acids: CASSYTGVETQYF.

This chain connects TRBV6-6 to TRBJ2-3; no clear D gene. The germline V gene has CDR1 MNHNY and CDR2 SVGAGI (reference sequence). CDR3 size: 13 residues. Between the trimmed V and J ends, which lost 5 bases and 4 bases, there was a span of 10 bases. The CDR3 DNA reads TGTGCCAGCAGTCCAAATACAGCAGATACGCAGTATTTT. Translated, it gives CASSPNTADTQYF.

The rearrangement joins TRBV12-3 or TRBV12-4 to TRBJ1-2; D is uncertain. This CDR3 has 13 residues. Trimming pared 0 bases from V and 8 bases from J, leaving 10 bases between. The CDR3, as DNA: TGTGCCAGCAGTTTAGCGCTAGGGTCGGGCTACACCTTC. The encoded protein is CASSLALGSGYTF.

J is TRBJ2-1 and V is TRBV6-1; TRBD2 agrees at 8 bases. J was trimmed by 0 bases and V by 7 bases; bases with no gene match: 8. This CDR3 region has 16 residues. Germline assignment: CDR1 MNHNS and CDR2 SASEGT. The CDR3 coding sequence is TGTGCCAGCACGAAGTCGGGGACTAGCTCCTACAATGAGCAGTTCTTC. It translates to CASTKSGTSSYNEQFF.

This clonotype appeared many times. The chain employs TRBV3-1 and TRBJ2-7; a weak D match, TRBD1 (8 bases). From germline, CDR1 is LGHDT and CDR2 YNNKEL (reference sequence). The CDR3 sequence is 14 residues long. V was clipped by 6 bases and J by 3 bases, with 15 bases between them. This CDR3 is CASRRTGGDYEQYF. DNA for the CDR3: TGTGCCAGCAGACGAACAGGGGGGGACTACGAGCAGTACTTC.

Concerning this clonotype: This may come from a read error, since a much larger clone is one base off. The CDR3 DNA sequence: TGTGCCAGCAGTTTAGCTGTATTTCCCTCCTACGAGCAGTACTTC. Protein: CASSLAVFPSYEQYF. The V call is TRBV27, the J call TRBJ2-7; no reliable D call. Germline V gives CDR1 MNHEY, CDR2 SMNVEV (reference sequence). CDR3 length: 15 amino acids. V was cut by 2 bases and J by 0 bases, with 11 bases left in between.